The 15 T cell receptor beta chains presented below share a single source sample, sequenced in a study of OX40 agonist ivuxolimab in advanced cancers. Produced via immunoSEQ multiplex PCR; TCRdb's table is partial and in-frame only. The sample lists about 81,000 clones; 84% were seen once. Sequences were derived from CD4+ or CD8+ T cells sorted from blood, sampled in a trial of the OX40 agonist ivuxolimab. Every receptor here comes from an adult with an advanced solid tumor such as melanoma, head and neck, liver or kidney cancer.

The chain combines TRBV28 with TRBJ2-1, with 7 bases matching TRBD1. There are 15 residues in the CDR3. The V and J ends lost 6 bases and 4 bases, in that order; junction bases with no gene match: 9. Germline V lookup: CDR1 MDHEN, CDR2 SYDVKM. CDR3 coding DNA: TGTGCCAGCAGGCGTCGGGACAGTGAGTACAATGAGCAGTTCTTC. This translates into CASRRRDSEYNEQFF. The complete variable domain, with remaining parts taken from reference TRBV28 and TRBJ2-1, reads DVKVTQSSRYLVKRTGEKVFLECVQDMDHENMFWYRQDPGLGLRLIYFSYDVKMKEKGDIPEGYSVSREKKERFSLILESASTNQTSMYLCASRRRDSEYNEQFFGPGTRLTVL.

The rearrangement joins TRBV6-6 to TRBJ2-7; 10 bases match TRBD1. Germline values: CDR1 MNHNY, CDR2 SVGAGI (reference sequence). This CDR3 has 14 amino acids. J gave up 5 bases and V 10 bases, and 11 bases lay outside the gene matches. The CDR3 spells CATSWDRGRNEQYF. The DNA for the CDR3 is TGTGCCACCAGCTGGGACAGGGGAAGGAACGAGCAGTACTTC.

The chain is built from TRBV21-1 and TRBJ2-7; TRBD2, the table's D call, lacks a check against the DNA. TRBV21-1 is a documented pseudogene. The CDR3 extends over 14 amino acids. CDR3 DNA: TGTGCCAGCAGCAATTCGTTTGGGACTTACGAGCAGTACGTC. Its protein is CASSNSFGTYEQYV.

The chain has TRBV28 and TRBJ2-3; 10 bases match TRBD1. The V gene end was trimmed by 5 bases and the J gene end by 0 bases; junction bases not matched to a gene: 14. The CDR3 sequence is 19 residues long. The germline gives CDR1 MDHEN, CDR2 SYDVKM. The CDR3 DNA reads TGTGCCAGCAGTGAGGTGACAGGGGGCGCACCCCCTAGCACAGATACGCAGTATTTT. Translating it yields CASSEVTGGAPPSTDTQYF.

This clone has just one count. This sequence joins TRBV4-2 and TRBJ2-3; 10 bases match TRBD2. The trim removed 4 bases at V and 2 bases at J, leaving 9 bases unmatched. Germline V gene lookup returns CDR1 LGHNA and CDR2 YNFKEQ. The CDR3 consists of 17 residues. The CDR3 DNA follows: TGTGCCAGCAGCCCGAGGGCGGGACTAGCGTCCACAGATACGCAGTATTTT. Translated: CASSPRAGLASTDTQYF.

The chain couples TRBV7-9 to TRBJ2-2; TRBD1 is a possible D gene (7 bases). This CDR3 has 15 amino acids. Deletions cut 3 bases from V and 8 bases from J, with 16 bases between. Germline V lookup: CDR1 SEHNR, CDR2 FQNEAQ (reference sequence). This CDR3 is CASSFKDRTTGELFF. The CDR3 DNA reads TGTGCCAGCAGCTTCAAGGACAGGACTACTGGGGAGCTGTTTTTT.

This chain joins TRBV14 and TRBJ2-1, with a tentative D call TRBD1 (6 bases). CDR3 length: 16 amino acids. Between the trimmed V and J ends, which lost 5 bases and 0 bases, there was a span of 14 bases. In germline, CDR1 is SGHDN, CDR2 FVKESK. Here the CDR3 reads CASSYRDMISYNEQFF. The CDR3 bases are TGTGCCAGCAGCTATAGGGACATGATCTCCTACAATGAGCAGTTCTTC.

The V and J genes are TRBV18 and TRBJ2-2; the D is unclear. V dropped 2 bases and J dropped 5 bases, with 0 bases sitting between them. The CDR3 loop spans 11 amino acids. Germline CDR1 reads KGHSH; CDR2 reads LQKENI. The CDR3 nucleotides are TGTGCCAGCTCACCAACCGGGGAGCTGTTTTTT. Translating it yields CASSPTGELFF.

The chain recombines TRBV7-9 with TRBJ2-1; D remains unclear. This CDR3 has 14 residues. CDR1 and CDR2 (germline): SEHNR, FQNEAQ (reference sequence). V was cut by 2 bases and J by 7 bases, with 12 bases left in between. The CDR3 sequence: CASSLHNRANEQFF. For the CDR3, the DNA is TGTGCCAGCAGCTTACACAATCGGGCTAATGAGCAGTTCTTC.

The chain recombines TRBV10-3 with TRBJ1-1; D ambiguous. V was shortened by 2 bases and J by 5 bases, with 9 bases between the two germline ends. Germline CDR1 and CDR2: ENHRY and SYGVKD. The CDR3 covers 13 residues. CDR3 amino acids: CAISEGRLTEAFF. As DNA, the CDR3 is TGTGCCATCAGTGAGGGTCGCCTGACTGAAGCTTTCTTT.

The genes are TRBV28 and TRBJ1-5; D is undetermined. The V gene lost 2 bases and the J gene lost 4 bases, with 6 bases spanning the gap. CDR1 and CDR2 from the germline V gene are MDHEN and SYDVKM. The CDR3 has 13 residues. The CDR3 loop is CASSLPYNQPQHF. The DNA of the CDR3 is TGTGCCAGCAGTTTACCCTATAATCAGCCCCAGCATTTT.

As to this clone: The sample carries other DNA sequences with the same CDR3. The CDR3 nucleotides read TGCGCCAGTAGGACTAGCGAGTACAATGAGCAGTTCTTC. This encodes CASRTSEYNEQFF. This chain links TRBV5-1 with TRBJ2-1; TRBD2 matches 9 bases. The CDR3 is 13 amino acids. Trimming at V came to 8 bases and at J to 4 bases, leaving 4 bases not matched to a gene. Germline loops: CDR1 SGHRS, CDR2 YFSETQ.

This clone was recorded once. The chain has TRBV6-6 and TRBJ2-4; D perhaps matches TRBD1 (5 bases). CDR1 is MNHNY and CDR2 is SVGAGI in the germline V gene (reference sequence). Trimming took off 8 bases at V and 9 bases at J, with 14 bases between the two ends. The length of the CDR3 is 12 residues. CDR3 bases: TGTGCCAGCCGTTTACAGGTCGGCATTCAGTACTTC. Amino acids: CASRLQVGIQYF.

This clone was seen more than once but under ten times. One end of the junction is discordant with germline, which a read error may explain. The chain links TRBV6-5 to TRBJ2-7, with unresolved D. CDR1 is MNHEY and CDR2 is SVGAGI in the germline V gene. The CDR3 is made up of 12 amino acids. CDR3 sequence reads: CASSPDPPPGHF. Written as DNA, the CDR3 is TGTGCCAGCAGTCCTGACCCACCCCCGGGCCACTTC.

The chain links TRBV14 to TRBJ1-2; D possibly corresponds to TRBD1 (6 bases). The V gene lost 1 base and the J gene lost 1 base, with 16 bases spanning the gap. Germline loops: CDR1 SGHDN, CDR2 FVKESK. CDR3 size: 17 residues. CDR3 sequence: CASSQGAGEYLNYGYTF. The CDR3 DNA is TGTGCCAGCAGCCAAGGGGCAGGGGAGTACCTTAACTATGGCTACACCTTC.